Listed here are 12 T cell receptor beta chains from one sample, sequenced in a study of T cells in Graves' hyperthyroidism and ophthalmopathy. What was amplified from RNA transcripts were TCR beta CDR3 regions. HTBI primers were the set used in a first-round RT-PCR of the TCR CDR3. MiXCR, applied by TCRdb to the multiplex PCR reads, yields one record per CDR3 protein. This repertoire shows over 500,000 distinct CDR3 sequences, 46% found once; its top ten account for around 47%. Sample: peripheral blood or thyroid tissue (not recorded which). The receptors shown here come from an adult woman with Graves' disease, either hyperthyroidism or ophthalmopathy (not recorded which).

The rearrangement joins TRBV2 to TRBJ1-6; D possibly corresponds to TRBD1 (6 bases). Germline loops: CDR1 SNHLY, CDR2 FYNNEI. V shed 8 bases and J shed 7 bases, with 15 bases lying between them. The CDR3 extends over 14 amino acids. CDR3 DNA: TGTGCCAGCGAGGAGGGGGATCTCAATTCACCCCTCCACTTT. Protein: CASEEGDLNSPLHF.

In this sample, this clonotype turned up many times. V gene TRBV7-9 combines with J gene TRBJ1-1; D gene uncertain. Per the germline V gene, CDR1 is SEHNR and CDR2 is FQNEAQ (reference sequence). V lost 5 bases to trimming and J lost 11 bases, with 15 bases between them. The CDR3 has 12 residues. CDR3 DNA: TGTGCCAGCAGCCGCAGGACGGAGAAGGCTTTCTTT. As protein: CASSRRTEKAFF.

This clonotype was observed many times. This chain uses TRBV7-2 with TRBJ1-6, with unresolved D. Germline V gene sequence: CDR1 SGHTA, CDR2 FQGNSA. V lost 3 bases and J lost 5, with 8 bases in between. The length of the CDR3 is 14 residues. CDR3 protein: CASSFGSNNSPLHF. CDR3 in DNA: TGTGCCAGCAGCTTCGGCAGTAATAATTCACCCCTCCACTTT.

In its sample, this clonotype was seen many times. The chain is built from TRBV7-3 and TRBJ2-2; TRBD2 might be the D (6 bases). V was pared by 3 bases and J by 6 bases, with 11 bases between. Germline V gene lookup returns CDR1 SGHTA and CDR2 FQGTGA. The CDR3 is made up of 14 amino acids. CDR3 loop: CASSFGLFPGELFF. CDR3 DNA sequence: TGTGCCAGCAGCTTCGGACTATTCCCCGGGGAGCTGTTTTTT.

The chain carries TRBV19 and TRBJ2-7; D is unresolved. Trimming removed 6 bases from V and 3 bases from J, with 12 bases in between. Germline lookup yields CDR1 LNHDA and CDR2 SQIVND (reference sequence). The CDR3 totals 13 residues. The CDR3 nucleotides are TGTGCCAGTAGCCTCATCATAAGCTACGAGCAGTACTTC. It codes for CASSLIISYEQYF.

The DNA for the CDR3 is TGTGCCATCAGTGAGTCTGCAGCCATGAACACTGAAGCTTTCTTT. It translates to CAISESAAMNTEAFF. The chain is built from TRBV10-3 and TRBJ1-1; no clear D. CDR3 length: 15 residues. CDR1 is ENHRY, CDR2 SYGVKD, per germline. V dropped 0 bases and J dropped 0 bases, with 8 bases sitting between them.

This chain uses TRBV10-3 with TRBJ1-1, with TRBD1 matching over 9 bases. Germline V gene sequence: CDR1 ENHRY, CDR2 SYGVKD. The CDR3 has 17 residues. The V and J ends lost 0 bases and 1 base, in that order; junction bases with no gene match: 6. The CDR3 nucleotides are TGTGCCATCAGTGAGTCGAGACCGGGACAGGGGAACACTGAAGCTTTCTTT. Translated: CAISESRPGQGNTEAFF.

This chain joins TRBV11-2 and TRBJ1-2; D gene ambiguous. Germline V gives CDR1 SGHAT, CDR2 FQNNGV. The CDR3 loop spans 14 amino acids. The V end lost 1 base, the J end lost 3 bases, and 9 bases lay between the germline ends. The CDR3 coding sequence is TGTGCCAGCAGCTTAGCGGTGACGGACTATGGCTACACCTTC. Translated: CASSLAVTDYGYTF.

The chain joins TRBV29-1 to TRBJ2-6; D remains ambiguous. CDR1 and CDR2 (germline): SQVTM, ANQGSEA. The CDR3 loop spans 16 amino acids. Trimming left V 1 base short and J 0 bases short, with 10 bases between. The CDR3 is CSVEGGTRSGANVLTF. The CDR3 bases are TGCAGCGTTGAAGGGGGAACCCGCTCTGGGGCCAACGTCCTGACTTTC.

Details on this clonotype: A single base separates this from a much larger clone, so it may be a read error. The CDR3 does not close with the conserved phenylalanine or tryptophan, likely indicating a read error. The chain is built from TRBV7-2 and TRBJ2-5; 11 bases map to TRBD1. Germline assignment: CDR1 SGHTA and CDR2 FQGNSA. The CDR3 is 15 residues long. CDR3 region: CASSPGTGGWETQYL. The CDR3 region has the DNA TGCGCCAGCAGCCCAGGGACAGGGGGTTGGGAGACCCAGTACCTC.

The rearrangement joins TRBV10-3 to TRBJ1-2; TRBD1 matches 9 bases. V dropped 10 bases and J dropped 2; count of bases not matched to a gene: 14. The CDR3 has 16 amino acids. Germline V gives CDR1 ENHRY, CDR2 SYGVKD. The CDR3 region has the DNA TGTGCCAGCTCCGCGGGACAGGGTCTGCCCAACTATGGCTACACCTTC. Amino acids: CASSAGQGLPNYGYTF.

The chain uses TRBV7-8 and TRBJ1-1, with D perhaps matching TRBD1 (5 bases). Germline CDR1 is SGHVS and CDR2 is FQNEAQ. The CDR3 totals 15 residues. V was shortened by 1 base and J by 4 bases, with 13 bases between the two germline ends. The DNA of the CDR3 is TGTGCCAGCAGCTTAGAACTGGGGGTGCTCACTGAAGCTTTCTTT. Amino acid sequence: CASSLELGVLTEAFF.